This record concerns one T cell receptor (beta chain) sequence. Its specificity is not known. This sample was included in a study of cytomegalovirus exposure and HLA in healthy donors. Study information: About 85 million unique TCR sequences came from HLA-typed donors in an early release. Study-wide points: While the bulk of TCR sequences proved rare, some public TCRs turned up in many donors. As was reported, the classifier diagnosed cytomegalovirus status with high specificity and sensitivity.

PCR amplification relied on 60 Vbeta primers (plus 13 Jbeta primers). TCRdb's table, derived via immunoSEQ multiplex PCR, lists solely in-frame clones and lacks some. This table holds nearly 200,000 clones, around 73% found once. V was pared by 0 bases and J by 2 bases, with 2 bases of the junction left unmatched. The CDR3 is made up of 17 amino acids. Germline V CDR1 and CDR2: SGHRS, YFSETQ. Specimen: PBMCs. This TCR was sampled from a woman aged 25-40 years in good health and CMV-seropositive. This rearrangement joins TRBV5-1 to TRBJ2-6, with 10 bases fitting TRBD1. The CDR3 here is CASSLDGTGAGANVLTF. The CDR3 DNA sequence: TGCGCCAGCAGCTTGGACGGGACAGGGGCTGGGGCCAACGTCCTGACTTTC.